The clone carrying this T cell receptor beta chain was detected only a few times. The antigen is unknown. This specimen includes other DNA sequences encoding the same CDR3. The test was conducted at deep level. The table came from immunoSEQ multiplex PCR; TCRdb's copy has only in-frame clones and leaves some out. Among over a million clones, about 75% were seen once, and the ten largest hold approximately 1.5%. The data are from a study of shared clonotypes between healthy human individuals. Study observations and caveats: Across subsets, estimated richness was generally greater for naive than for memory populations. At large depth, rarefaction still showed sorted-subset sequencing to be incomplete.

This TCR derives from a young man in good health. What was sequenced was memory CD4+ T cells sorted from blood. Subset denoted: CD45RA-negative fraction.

CDR3 residues: CASSSGTSGYNEQFF. CDR3 DNA: TGTGCCAGCAGCTCCGGGACTAGCGGCTACAATGAGCAGTTCTTC. V usage is TRBV5-4 and J usage is TRBJ2-1, with TRBD2 identical over 11 bases. The V segment lost 3 bases and the J segment 3 bases; nucleotides outside the gene matches: 2. This CDR3 comprises 15 residues. Germline V CDR1 and CDR2: SGHNT, YYREEE (reference sequence). Full variable domain (outside the CDR3, taken from reference TRBV5-4 and TRBJ2-1): ETGVTQSPTHLIKTRGQQVTLRCSSQSGHNTVSWYQQALGQGPQFIFQYYREEENGRGNFPPRFSGLQFPNYSSELNVNALELDDSALYLCASSSGTSGYNEQFFGPGTRLTVL.